One sample yielded the 14 T cell receptor beta chains listed below, sequenced in a study of blood T cell repertoires in COVID-19. TCRdb's copy holds only in-frame clones and misses some; the assay was immunoSEQ multiplex PCR. The sample lists about 200,000 clones, approximately 90% seen once, with around 5.9% in the top ten. Sequenced material: peripheral blood. These receptors were collected from a woman in her 40s who had recovered from COVID-19.

The chain combines TRBV15 with TRBJ2-6; D is perhaps TRBD2 (5 bases). Trimming pared 0 bases from V and 0 bases from J, leaving 12 bases between. Germline-derived CDR1 and CDR2 are LNHNV and YYDKDF (reference sequence). The CDR3 consists of 18 residues. CDR3 loop: CATSRDYEGLSGANVLTF. CDR3 nucleotide sequence: TGTGCCACCAGCAGAGATTACGAGGGCCTCTCTGGGGCCAACGTCCTGACTTTC. The variable domain in full, with the rest retrieved from reference TRBV15 and TRBJ2-6, is DAMVIQNPRYQVTQFGKPVTLSCSQTLNHNVMYWYQQKSSQAPKLLFHYYDKDFNNEADTPDNFQSRRPNTSFCFLDIRSPGLGDTAMYLCATSRDYEGLSGANVLTFGAGSRLTVL.

This chain connects TRBV4-2 to TRBJ2-1; TRBD2 might be the D (6 bases). V gave up 0 bases and J gave up 0 bases, with 15 bases separating them. Per the germline V gene, CDR1 is LGHNA and CDR2 is YNFKEQ. This CDR3 region has 18 residues. The CDR3 DNA follows: TGTGCCAGCAGCCAAGAGACGGGAGCAATGAGCTCCTACAATGAGCAGTTCTTC. Protein product: CASSQETGAMSSYNEQFF.

V is TRBV28 and J is TRBJ1-5; 7 bases are a match to TRBD1. The germline V gene encodes CDR1 MDHEN and CDR2 SYDVKM. The CDR3 has 14 residues. With 5 bases clipped from V and 10 bases from J, the junction kept 11 bases outside the gene matches. CDR3 amino acids: CASSPPARGRPQHF. In DNA form, the CDR3 reads TGTGCCAGCAGTCCACCTGCGAGGGGGCGACCCCAGCATTTT.

The CDR3 is CAWSVRDSYANYGYTF. The CDR3 DNA is TGTGCCTGGAGTGTACGGGACAGCTACGCTAACTATGGCTACACCTTC. The V and J genes are TRBV30 and TRBJ1-2; 7 positions match TRBD1. This CDR3 has 16 amino acids. V lost 0 bases to trimming and J lost 0 bases; unmatched junction nucleotides: 7. Germline CDR1 is GTSNPN and CDR2 is SVGIG (reference sequence).

The chain recombines TRBV25-1 with TRBJ2-1, with 8 bases fitting TRBD2. The CDR3 extends over 14 amino acids. Germline V gene sequence: CDR1 MGHDK, CDR2 SYGVNS. Trimming removed 3 bases from V and 9 bases from J; junction bases left unmatched: 7. CDR3 residues: CASSDGTSLSEQFF. CDR3 coding DNA: TGTGCCAGCAGTGACGGGACTAGTTTGAGTGAGCAGTTCTTC.

The CDR3 region is CASSQNTRYNEQFF. As DNA, the CDR3 is TGTGCCAGCTCACAGAATACTAGGTACAATGAGCAGTTCTTC. This chain uses TRBV18 with TRBJ2-1, with D perhaps TRBD2 (5 bases). The ends were cut back, 4 bases at V and 4 bases at J, with 11 bases in the middle. The CDR3 consists of 14 residues. CDR1 is KGHSH, CDR2 LQKENI, per germline.

The J gene is TRBJ1-5, the V gene TRBV7-8; no reliable D call. The CDR3 spans 14 residues. Per the germline V gene, CDR1 is SGHVS and CDR2 is FQNEAQ. The V and J ends lost 0 bases and 6 bases respectively, with 9 bases between them. The CDR3 nucleotides read TGTGCCAGCAGCTTAGCCCCTCGGGGTCAGCCCCAGCATTTT. As protein: CASSLAPRGQPQHF.

The chain links TRBV10-2 to TRBJ1-3; maybe TRBD1 (5 bases). V was shortened by 8 bases and J by 0 bases, with 8 bases between the two germline ends. In germline, CDR1 is WSHSY, CDR2 SAAADI. CDR3 length: 13 amino acids. The CDR3 bases are TGCGCCAGCGGCAGGGACTCTGGAAACACCATATATTTT. Its protein product is CASGRDSGNTIYF.

The gene calls are TRBV12-5 and TRBJ2-5; 11 bases agree with TRBD2. V was clipped by 2 bases and J by 4 bases; unmatched bases: 3. Germline V lookup: CDR1 LGHNT, CDR2 FRNRAP. The CDR3 consists of 15 residues. The CDR3 loop is CASGLSLAGGETQYF. The CDR3 DNA follows: TGTGCTAGTGGTTTGAGTCTAGCGGGAGGAGAGACCCAGTACTTC.

This chain connects TRBV25-1 to TRBJ1-2, with D perhaps matching TRBD1 (5 bases). The CDR3 covers 12 residues. The germline V gene encodes CDR1 MGHDK and CDR2 SYGVNS. V was cut by 5 bases and J by 4 bases, with 8 bases left in between. DNA for the CDR3: TGTGCCAGCAGTTATACAGGCTATGGCTACACCTTC. This encodes CASSYTGYGYTF.

This chain links TRBV19 with TRBJ1-1; D is ambiguous. Germline V CDR1 and CDR2: LNHDA, SQIVND (reference sequence). CDR3 size: 12 residues. Deletions cut 5 bases from V and 4 bases from J, with 8 bases between. CDR3 protein: CASSFGGTEAFF. Written as DNA, the CDR3 is TGTGCCAGTAGTTTCGGTGGCACTGAAGCTTTCTTT.

CDR3 sequence (DNA): TGTGCCAGCAGCCCCCGACAGGGGGGAGGACTAGCCTCCTACAATGAGCAGTTCTTC. This translates into CASSPRQGGGLASYNEQFF. This chain joins TRBV7-2 and TRBJ2-1; tentatively, D is TRBD1 (9 bases). Germline CDR1 is SGHTA and CDR2 is FQGNSA. V was trimmed by 5 bases and J by 0 bases, leaving 23 bases between them. The CDR3 has 19 residues.

The chain employs TRBV27 and TRBJ1-3; 10 positions match TRBD1. Germline V gene lookup returns CDR1 MNHEY and CDR2 SMNVEV (reference sequence). The CDR3 sequence is 15 residues long. V lost 5 bases to trimming and J lost 2 bases; unmatched junction nucleotides: 3. In nucleotides, the CDR3 is TGTGCCAGCAGTCCCGGACAGGGGGCTGGAAACACCATATATTTT. This sequence encodes CASSPGQGAGNTIYF.

This chain joins TRBV6-6 and TRBJ1-5; D is undetermined. In germline, CDR1 is MNHNY, CDR2 SVGAGI (reference sequence). Trimming took 5 bases from V and 8 from J, leaving 16 bases between them. The CDR3 is 14 amino acids. The DNA for the CDR3 is TGTGCCAGCAGTACGCGTGTCCCCTATGAGCCCCAGCATTTT. Amino acids: CASSTRVPYEPQHF.